What follows describes a single T cell receptor (beta chain). CDR3 length: 15 residues. V lost 1 base and J 4 bases, leaving 11 bases between the germline ends. Germline CDR1 SEHNR, CDR2 FQNEAQ (reference sequence). TCRdb re-called the reads with MiXCR, one entry per CDR3 protein. The data hold hundreds of thousands of distinct CDR3 sequences, with 17% observed a single time. This sample was included in a study of T cell repertoires in cytomegalovirus infection. Sequencing was performed on PBMCs. The clonotype was recovered from a human donor in good health (CMV status not recorded). Some clones in this sample may be carry-over from other donors' samples. The genes are TRBV7-9 and TRBJ1-5; a possible D gene is TRBD1 (5 bases). As DNA, the CDR3 is TGTGCCAGCAGCTTAGGATGGGGGATAAATCAGCCCCAGCATTTT. Translated, it gives CASSLGWGINQPQHF.